A single sample is the source of the 28 T cell receptor beta chains below, sequenced in a study of human T cells and chemical hapten exposure. One entry per CDR3 protein results from TCRdb running MiXCR on the RACE reads. This sample has 150,000 to 200,000 distinct CDR3 sequences, with more than 12% found just once. Time point reported: patch test 1, 2 weeks after DPC sensitization. Treatment reported: therapeutic diphenylcyclopropenone sensitization with weekly scalp DPC. The specimen was whole blood, collected in connection with sensitization to the hapten diphenylcyclopropenone (DPC). The receptors derive from a woman in her thirties with alopecia areata. Some clones in this sample may be carry-over from other donors' samples.

The rearrangement uses TRBV6-5 and TRBJ2-3, with D tentatively TRBD1 or TRBD2 (5 bases each). Trimming removed 5 bases at V and 5 bases at J, with 14 bases between. CDR1 and CDR2 (germline): MNHEY, SVGAGI. There are 14 residues in the CDR3. Written as DNA, the CDR3 is TGTGCCAGCAGTACCCCTTCGGGGCGAGATACGCAGTATTTT. Translation gives CASSTPSGRDTQYF.

The sample holds a few counts of this clonotype. This chain connects TRBV28 to TRBJ2-7; TRBD1 might be the D (6 bases). The CDR3 spans 13 residues. V was pared by 6 bases and J by 4 bases, with 13 bases between. CDR1 is MDHEN and CDR2 is SYDVKM in the germline V gene. CDR3 protein: CASSEGQIYEQYF. CDR3 DNA sequence: TGTGCCAGCAGCGAGGGACAAATTTACGAGCAGTACTTC.

This clonotype has a handful of counts. J is TRBJ2-7 and V is TRBV12-3 or TRBV12-4; unclear D gene. The CDR3 is made up of 13 amino acids. V gave up 0 bases and J gave up 6 bases, with 9 bases separating them. The CDR3 nucleotides read TGTGCCAGCAGTTTAGCTTTTGGATCCGAGCAGTACTTC. Its protein product is CASSLAFGSEQYF.

This clonotype occurred many times. The CDR3 reads CASSPPLRVGSPLHF. CDR3 sequence (DNA): TGTGCCAGCTCACCACCGTTAAGGGTCGGTTCACCCCTCCACTTT. This chain links TRBV18 with TRBJ1-6; D uncertain. This CDR3 is 15 amino acids long. The germline V gene encodes CDR1 KGHSH and CDR2 LQKENI. V gave up 0 bases and J gave up 9 bases, with 12 bases separating them.

This clonotype has at least ten counts. The J gene is TRBJ2-7, the V gene TRBV4-3; D is undetermined. The ends were cut back, 2 bases at V and 3 bases at J, with 11 bases in the middle. The CDR3 is made up of 14 amino acids. Germline lookup yields CDR1 LGHNA and CDR2 YSLEER. The CDR3 DNA sequence: TGCGCCAGCAGCCAAAACGCAGACGGCTACGAGCAGTACTTC. Encoded protein: CASSQNADGYEQYF.

The chain employs TRBV11-2 and TRBJ2-4; 9 bases line up with TRBD2. The CDR3 extends over 13 amino acids. In germline, CDR1 is SGHAT, CDR2 FQNNGV. The CDR3 is CASGPSGMHIQYF. CDR3 coding DNA: TGTGCGTCGGGGCCTAGCGGGATGCACATTCAGTACTTC.

This chain links TRBV6-4 with TRBJ2-5; D gene uncertain. V lost 6 bases and J lost 5, with 16 bases in between. Germline-derived CDR1 and CDR2 are MRHNA and SNTAGT. The CDR3 extends over 14 amino acids. This CDR3 is CASRSLKERETQYF. Here the CDR3 DNA reads TGTGCCAGCAGATCTCTGAAGGAACGTGAGACCCAGTACTTC.

V usage is TRBV18 and J usage is TRBJ2-3; D remains ambiguous. CDR1 and CDR2 (germline): KGHSH, LQKENI. V dropped 6 bases and J dropped 3 bases, with 16 bases sitting between them. The CDR3 is 15 amino acids. The CDR3 nucleotides read TGTGCCAGCTCCCGGCCCGGGCTCGGGACAGATACGCAGTATTTT. The encoded protein is CASSRPGLGTDTQYF. The full variable domain, in which reference TRBV18 and TRBJ2-3 provide the parts outside the CDR3, is NAGVMQNPRHLVRRRGQEARLRCSPMKGHSHVYWYRQLPEEGLKFMVYLQKENIIDESGMPKERFSAEFPKEGPSILRIQQVVRGDSAAYFCASSRPGLGTDTQYFGPGTRLTVL.

This clonotype was seen only a few times. The chain carries TRBV12-3 or TRBV12-4 and TRBJ2-5; no clear D. This CDR3 region has 14 residues. V dropped 3 bases and J dropped 1 base, with 9 bases sitting between them. In DNA form, the CDR3 reads TGTGCCAGCAGTTTTAGGAGCCTCCAAGAGACCCAGTACTTC. It yields the protein CASSFRSLQETQYF.

The V call is TRBV28, the J call TRBJ1-5; D might be TRBD1 (5 bases). The CDR3 loop spans 14 amino acids. Germline assignment: CDR1 MDHEN and CDR2 SYDVKM. V shed 7 bases and J shed 2 bases, with 12 bases lying between them. This chain's CDR3 is CASMAGWGNQPQHF. The CDR3 nucleotides are TGTGCCAGCATGGCAGGGTGGGGCAATCAGCCCCAGCATTTT.

This clonotype was found many times. This chain links TRBV3-1 with TRBJ2-1; 10 nucleotides agree with TRBD2. V trimming: 0 bases; J trimming: 9 bases; junction bases outside the gene matches: 8. Germline values: CDR1 LGHDT, CDR2 YNNKEL (reference sequence). This CDR3 contains 16 residues. CDR3 nucleotide sequence: TGTGCCAGCAGCCAAGATCTAACTAGCGGGACGGTTGAGCAGTTCTTC. This translates into CASSQDLTSGTVEQFF.

This clonotype was picked up many times. V and J are TRBV11-2 and TRBJ1-6, with a possible D match to TRBD1 (6 bases). V was trimmed by 1 base and J by 8 bases, leaving 15 bases between them. Germline loops: CDR1 SGHAT, CDR2 FQNNGV. CDR3 size: 16 residues. CDR3 protein: CASSLVGGRGHSPLHF. The CDR3 DNA reads as TGTGCCAGCAGCTTAGTCGGGGGCAGGGGCCATTCACCCCTCCACTTT. The entire variable domain, with the rest obtained from reference TRBV11-2 and TRBJ1-6, is as follows: EAGVAQSPRYKIIEKRQSVAFWCNPISGHATLYWYQQILGQGPKLLIQFQNNGVVDDSQLPKDRFSAERLKGVDSTLKIQPAKLEDSAVYLCASSLVGGRGHSPLHFGNGTRLTVT.

The table lists this clonotype with a few counts. The chain joins TRBV5-1 to TRBJ2-6; no reliable D call. This CDR3 spans 15 amino acids. Germline assignment: CDR1 SGHRS and CDR2 YFSETQ. V lost 0 bases to trimming and J lost 0 bases, with 4 bases between them. The CDR3 DNA follows: TGCGCCAGCAGCTTGGCCTTCTCTGGGGCCAACGTCCTGACTTTC. The encoded protein is CASSLAFSGANVLTF.

The chain employs TRBV30 and TRBJ1-1, with a tentative D call TRBD1 (5 bases). Trimming removed 3 bases at V and 6 bases at J, with 8 bases between. CDR3 size: 11 residues. Germline CDR1 is GTSNPN and CDR2 is SVGIG (reference sequence). The CDR3: CAWRIQAEAFF. The CDR3 DNA follows: TGTGCCTGGAGGATACAGGCTGAAGCTTTCTTT.

This clonotype was observed a few times. The gene calls are TRBV18 and TRBJ2-5, with D perhaps being TRBD1 or TRBD2 (5 bases each). Germline lookup yields CDR1 KGHSH and CDR2 LQKENI. The CDR3 runs to 15 residues. Trimming took off 2 bases at V and 0 bases at J, with 10 bases between the two ends. DNA for the CDR3: TGTGCCAGCTCACCAAATTCGGGGCACCAAGAGACCCAGTACTTC. It translates to CASSPNSGHQETQYF.

A word on this clonotype: As the CDR3 is not closed by the conserved phenylalanine or tryptophan, this likely results from a read error. The chain joins TRBV12-3 or TRBV12-4 to TRBJ2-1; either TRBD1 or TRBD2 may supply D (5 bases each). This CDR3 contains 14 residues. Trimming took off 3 bases at V and 5 bases at J, with 11 bases between the two ends. In DNA, the CDR3 is TGTGCCAGCAGTTTTCGGGACGGCCACAATGAGCAGTTCTCC. It codes for CASSFRDGHNEQFS.

The chain recombines TRBV28 with TRBJ2-6; D not certain. Germline-derived CDR1 and CDR2 are MDHEN and SYDVKM. The CDR3 is 13 amino acids. V lost 7 bases to trimming and J lost 0 bases, with 4 bases between them. The CDR3 loop is CASTSSGANVLTF. The DNA of the CDR3 is TGTGCCAGCACCAGCTCTGGGGCCAACGTCCTGACTTTC.

This clonotype was seen at least ten times. This sequence joins TRBV4-1 and TRBJ2-4, with 7 bases aligning to TRBD2. CDR1 MGHRA and CDR2 YSYEKL come from the germline V gene. CDR3 size: 20 residues. With V trimmed by 0 bases and J by 0 bases, 14 bases remained unmatched. The CDR3 DNA sequence: TGCGCCAGCAGCCAAGATCTACGGGACTACTCCCAGGGAGCCAAAAACATTCAGTACTTC. Translating gives CASSQDLRDYSQGAKNIQYF.

Many counts were recorded for this clonotype. The chain is built from TRBV28 and TRBJ1-1; 9 bases agree with TRBD1. The length of the CDR3 is 14 residues. Trimming took 6 bases from V and 4 from J; bases not matched to a gene: 6. Germline CDR1 is MDHEN and CDR2 is SYDVKM. The CDR3 spells CASSNRGPSTEAFF. Written as DNA, the CDR3 is TGTGCCAGCAGCAACAGGGGGCCAAGCACTGAAGCTTTCTTT.

This clonotype was counted a few times. The chain employs TRBV20-1 and TRBJ2-1; TRBD1 matches at 8 bases. This CDR3 contains 15 residues. Germline CDR1 reads DFQATT; CDR2 reads SNEGSKA (reference sequence). Unmatched junction bases numbered 5, after V lost 3 bases and J lost 1 base. CDR3 amino acids: CSARAGTGSYNEQFF. CDR3 DNA sequence: TGCAGTGCTAGGGCGGGGACAGGTTCCTACAATGAGCAGTTCTTC.

In the case of this clonotype: A much larger clone differs by one base, so this may be a read error. V usage is TRBV28 and J usage is TRBJ2-5; no firm D call. CDR3 length equals 14 residues. Germline V gives CDR1 MDHEN, CDR2 SYDVKM. The CDR3 is CASNLAKYQETQYF. The DNA of the CDR3 is TGTGCCAGCAATTTAGCCAAGTACCAAGAGACCCAGTACTTC.

There are a few counts of this clonotype. The chain combines TRBV14 with TRBJ2-1, with 12 bases aligning to TRBD2. The CDR3 has 17 residues. Germline loops: CDR1 SGHDN, CDR2 FVKESK. The V and J ends lost 1 base and 1 base, in that order; junction bases with no gene match: 2. CDR3: CASSQASGRASYNEQFF. The CDR3, as DNA: TGTGCCAGCAGCCAAGCTAGCGGGAGGGCTTCCTACAATGAGCAGTTCTTC.

The rearrangement joins TRBV27 to TRBJ2-1, with 9 bases identical to TRBD2. Germline-derived CDR1 and CDR2 are MNHEY and SMNVEV (reference sequence). The CDR3 runs 17 residues. J lost 2 bases, V lost 0 bases, and 5 bases had no gene match. CDR3 nucleotide sequence: TGTGCCAGCAGTTTATCGTGGCTAGCGGGGACCTACAATGAGCAGTTCTTC. Translated: CASSLSWLAGTYNEQFF.

The V call is TRBV28, the J call TRBJ1-2; unclear D gene. The CDR3 totals 11 residues. Deletions cut 6 bases from V and 8 bases from J, with 10 bases between. Looked up from germline, CDR1 is MDHEN and CDR2 is SYDVKM. The CDR3 here is CASSLARGYTF. CDR3 nucleotides: TGTGCCAGCAGCCTGGCGCGGGGCTACACCTTC.

This clonotype was picked up many times. The CDR3 nucleotides read TGTGCCAGCAGTCCCCCCACCCGGGGAAGCGAGCAGTACTTC. This codes for CASSPPTRGSEQYF. This rearrangement joins TRBV28 to TRBJ2-7; a possible D gene is TRBD2 (5 bases). Germline CDR1 reads MDHEN; CDR2 reads SYDVKM. The CDR3 loop spans 14 amino acids. Trimming stripped 5 bases from V and 6 bases from J, with 17 bases between.

The chain carries TRBV7-8 and TRBJ1-5; 9 bases are shared with TRBD1. J lost 3 bases, V lost 0 bases, and 6 bases had no gene match. Germline lookup yields CDR1 SGHVS and CDR2 FQNEAQ. The CDR3 is 17 amino acids. CDR3 sequence reads: CASSLAPTGGFNQPQHF. The CDR3 DNA reads as TGTGCCAGCAGCTTAGCCCCGACAGGGGGGTTCAATCAGCCCCAGCATTTT.

The gene calls are TRBV5-6 and TRBJ1-3; D remains unclear. There are 15 residues in the CDR3. Trimming cost V 2 bases and J 0 bases, with 9 bases left between them. Germline V gene data show CDR1 as SGHDT and CDR2 as YYEEEE. CDR3: CASSLRGNSGNTIYF. In DNA, the CDR3 is TGTGCCAGCAGCTTACGAGGAAACTCTGGAAACACCATATATTTT.

This clonotype came up a few times. The chain couples TRBV20-1 to TRBJ2-3; D remains unclear. The CDR3 contains 12 residues. Trimming removed 3 bases from V and 0 bases from J, with 4 bases in between. Germline-derived CDR1 and CDR2 are DFQATT and SNEGSKA (reference sequence). The CDR3 nucleotides are TGCAGTGCTAGGTACAGCACAGATACGCAGTATTTT. Its translation is CSARYSTDTQYF.